This T cell receptor (beta chain) was observed in a study of blood T cells in healthy people across ages (dated by TCRdb to the mid-2010s). At the level of the whole study: In model experiments, roughly one uniquely barcoded TCR beta cDNA molecule per two T cells was captured by template switching. Age-related changes in TCR beta repertoire diversity were measured in the study by deep sequencing normalized with unique cDNA molecular identifiers. Four age groups were formed from the donors: young (average 16 years), middle-aged (approximately 41), aged (roughly 58) and long-lived (roughly 81). Two additional independent replicas of 1 million unique cDNA reads from the same blood draw were analyzed for two donors (one aged 18 to 29 and one aged 80 or older). Study-wide findings and limitations: Estimates of total diversity from one million sequenced T cells were regarded as lower bounds and underestimates. Conclusive comparison of naive and antigen-experienced compartments was prevented by the profiling of bulk unsorted PBMCs. Observed TCR beta diversity per million T cells fell roughly linearly with age, and a significant reduction was already apparent by age around 39. Compared with the aged group, the long-lived group had more naive CD4+ T cells, fewer expanded clones and increased TCR diversity, a pattern suggesting age selection. The CMV infection status of donors was not known, potentially confounding age-related changes in expanded clonotypes. The percentage of naive T cells measured by flow cytometry correlated strongly with observed TCR beta diversity.

Measured from the cysteine to the phenylalanine, the CDR3 is 15 residues long. CDR3 DNA only is kept here, 45 bases in frame from base 1. According to the germline V gene, CDR1 reads SGHAT and CDR2 reads FQNNGV. V and J lose 8 bases and 3 bases, and a span of 20 bases separates them. Systemically healthy Caucasian individuals from Russia, approximately 39 in total and aged about 6 to 95 years, were included as donors. Approximately 9.3 milliliters of peripheral blood were drawn from each donor into EDTA-treated Vacutainer tubes. Ficoll-Paque density-gradient centrifugation was used to isolate PBMCs, with at least 6.5 million per sample. Total RNA was extracted from PBMCs with Trizol reagent, with at least 6 micrograms obtained per sample. For every donor, flow cytometry on a PBMC aliquot measured the percentage of naive CD45RAhigh/CD27high T cells. The method behind the library was 5' RACE. The sequencing machine was an Illumina HiSeq 2500. A second PCR of about 6 to 12 cycles was performed with a sample-barcoded 5' primer and a J-beta primer mix. A template-switch 5' adaptor carrying 12 random nucleotides introduced a unique molecular identifier onto each TCR beta cDNA molecule. At least 2.5 million CDR3-containing paired-end reads were obtained from each sample. All of the RNA was converted into first-strand cDNA using the Mint cDNA synthesis kit, with a TRBC-specific oligonucleotide serving as the primer. All cDNA was treated with uracil-DNA glycosylase and then went through a first 18-cycle PCR with the universal primers M1SS and BC2_uni_R. Turning to the authors' computational methods: For normalization, 1 million high-quality reads were randomly selected from each sample, with every read carrying a distinct molecular identifier. Reads sharing molecular identifiers were discarded rather than binned into consensus sequences. MiTCR, set to a Q25 quality threshold and the strictest error-elimination algorithm, was used for CDR3 identification, clonotype clustering and error correction. A nonparametric unseen species model with Euler transformation was used to estimate lower-bound total TCR beta diversity. The public reads were reanalyzed by TCRdb: fastp trimming at Q25, MiXCR alignment, in-frame beta chains only. Each record represents a unique CDR3 protein, reported with the most common genes and DNA among its rows. TCRdb, not the original authors, processed these V and J calls. The sample contains some 940,000 distinct CDR3 sequences, almost 30% of them found a single time. Of the sample, approximately 10% is held by the ten largest clones.

This clonotype was found many times. The antigen it binds to is not known. Base-call qualities are not available, and no considerably larger clone is one nucleotide away. These same data were also listed under a study on T cells of mothers and their children. According to the second study: Nine systemically healthy Caucasian individuals served as donors, namely three mothers together with their six children. cDNA synthesis consumed the entire amount of extracted RNA, loaded at approximately 1.6 ug RNA in each 15 ul reaction. In the second PCR, sample barcodes and 2-4 random nucleotides were introduced via the M1S primer. Over 9.5 million TCR beta CDR3 reads came from each mother, compared with 2.5 million to 3.5 million reads from each child. Thymic selection shapes the output of TCR recombination in a similar way in related and unrelated pairs, and inherited differences have a minor effect. Normalized repertoire overlap was always slightly but never significantly higher in related than unrelated mother-child pairs. No persistent microchimeric T cell clones were detected, at a sensitivity of approximately 100 clones per million clonotypes. The study used deep NGS to compare TCR beta repertoires of mothers and children, seeking features distinguishing related mother-child pairs from unrelated individuals. On average, the children were roughly 10 +/- 4 years old, while the mothers were 40 +/- 4 years old. After adapter ligation was performed with NEBNext reagents, the libraries were sequenced on an Illumina HiSeq 2000 with 100+100 nt paired-end reads. Mother and child libraries were prepared a month apart and sequenced in separate runs to prevent cross-contamination. For each donor, between roughly 450,000 and 2,300,000 distinct TCR beta clonotypes were identified. Naive TCR beta clonotypes were estimated from low-frequency clonotypes matched to each donor's FACS-determined naive share, without sorting.

Specimen: blood. The rearranged segments are TRBV11-2 and TRBJ2-7, with the D gene call left open. The sequence was collected from a woman in her thirties or forties in good health. The nucleotides read TGTGCCAGCCAAAAAACCCCTTTTATCAACTACGAGCAGTACTTC. This is translated as CASQKTPFINYEQYF. The CDR3, completed at both ends by the reference TRBV11-2 and TRBJ2-7 genes, gives the full variable domain EAGVAQSPRYKIIEKRQSVAFWCNPISGHATLYWYQQILGQGPKLLIQFQNNGVVDDSQLPKDRFSAERLKGVDSTLKIQPAKLEDSAVYLCASQKTPFINYEQYFGPGTRLTVT.